A single sample is the source of the 22 T cell receptor beta chains below, sequenced in a study of T-cell reconstitution after alpha-beta-depleted transplantation in children. A TCRbeta library incorporating unique molecular identifiers was prepared. Each CDR3 protein is one row after TCRdb ran MiXCR on the PCR reads. The sample shows 250,000 to 400,000 distinct CDR3 sequences, 23% of them seen only once. The sequences come from PBMCs, mostly from graft donor cells, collected 180 days after TCRalphabeta/CD19-depleted stem cell transplant. These receptor sequences come from a male patient between 10 and 17 years old who had a stem cell transplant for acute lymphoblastic leukemia, so the T cells may come from the graft donor.

The chain couples TRBV4-1 to TRBJ2-7; 8 bases fit TRBD1. CDR3 length: 17 residues. Trimming took 2 bases from V and 4 from J; bases not matched to a gene: 13. Germline loops: CDR1 MGHRA, CDR2 YSYEKL. The CDR3 sequence: CASSQTRAGQGVYEQYF. CDR3 coding DNA: TGCGCCAGCAGCCAAACCCGAGCAGGACAGGGAGTTTACGAGCAGTACTTC.

The chain employs TRBV19 and TRBJ2-1; TRBD2 might be the D (7 bases). This CDR3 spans 15 amino acids. CDR1 and CDR2 from the germline V gene are LNHDA and SQIVND (reference sequence). The V gene lost 8 bases and the J gene lost 5 bases, with 19 bases spanning the gap. CDR3 region: CASRGANRKNNEQFF. Written as DNA, the CDR3 is TGTGCCAGTCGGGGGGCCAATAGGAAAAACAATGAGCAGTTCTTC.

The chain employs TRBV7-9 and TRBJ1-3; D gene uncertain. The germline V gene encodes CDR1 SEHNR and CDR2 FQNEAQ (reference sequence). This CDR3 has 17 amino acids. V was trimmed by 6 bases and J by 0 bases, leaving 18 bases between them. The CDR3: CASSLSNIPSSGNTIYF. The CDR3 DNA sequence: TGTGCCAGCAGTCTCTCTAACATCCCAAGCTCTGGAAACACCATATATTTT.

The chain is built from TRBV18 and TRBJ1-2; TRBD1 agrees at 9 bases. Trimming removed 3 bases from V and 2 bases from J; junction bases left unmatched: 4. This CDR3 spans 15 amino acids. Germline-derived CDR1 and CDR2 are KGHSH and LQKENI. This CDR3 reads CASSPNGQGNYGYTF. DNA for the CDR3: TGTGCCAGCTCACCTAATGGACAGGGGAACTATGGCTACACCTTC.

The chain joins TRBV24-1 to TRBJ2-1; 9 nucleotides line up with TRBD2. Losses at the gene ends were 2 bases for V and 5 bases for J; bases not matched to a gene: 3. CDR3 length: 15 residues. Per the germline V gene, CDR1 is KGHDR and CDR2 is SFDVKD. The CDR3 region is CATSDSWTSDNEQFF. The CDR3 DNA reads as TGTGCCACCAGTGATTCGTGGACTAGCGACAATGAGCAGTTCTTC.

The V and J genes are TRBV6-5 and TRBJ1-2; perhaps TRBD1 as D (5 bases). The CDR3 consists of 15 residues. V was pared by 0 bases and J by 8 bases, with 16 bases between. The germline V gene has CDR1 MNHEY and CDR2 SVGAGI. The CDR3 bases are TGTGCCAGCAGTTACTCGAATCGGGGGTTGGGCGGCTACACCTTC. Amino acid sequence: CASSYSNRGLGGYTF.

This chain's CDR3 is CASRYKTMNTEAFF. The CDR3 DNA follows: TGTGCCAGCAGGTACAAGACTATGAACACTGAAGCTTTCTTT. This rearrangement joins TRBV12-3 or TRBV12-4 to TRBJ1-1; D is ambiguous. Trimming stripped 6 bases from V and 0 bases from J, with 11 bases between. This CDR3 is built from 14 residues.

Only a few counts were recorded for this clonotype. The rearrangement joins TRBV29-1 to TRBJ2-2; D is unresolved. The CDR3 loop spans 14 amino acids. Trimming stripped 6 bases from V and 1 base from J, with 12 bases between. Per germline, CDR1 SQVTM and CDR2 ANQGSEA. The CDR3 loop is CSVLTLLNTGELFF. CDR3 sequence (DNA): TGCAGCGTCCTGACACTACTGAACACCGGGGAGCTGTTTTTT.

V and J are TRBV12-3 or TRBV12-4 and TRBJ2-7; 9 positions agree with TRBD1. The ends lost 6 bases at V and 0 bases at J; junction bases unmatched: 3. The CDR3 consists of 14 residues. As DNA, the CDR3 is TGTGCCAGCAGAGGGGACAGGGACTCCTACGAGCAGTACTTC. Translating gives CASRGDRDSYEQYF.

This clonotype was counted a few times. This chain joins TRBV6-1 and TRBJ2-7; TRBD1 matches at 8 bases. The CDR3 totals 17 residues. Germline lookup yields CDR1 MNHNS and CDR2 SASEGT. V shed 0 bases, J shed 3 bases, and the junction held 10 bases outside the gene matches. The chain's CDR3 is CASSEATRTGSGYEQYF. The CDR3 DNA follows: TGTGCCAGCAGTGAAGCTACACGGACAGGGTCGGGCTACGAGCAGTACTTC.

In its sample, this clonotype was seen a few times. The gene calls are TRBV5-6 and TRBJ2-1; D is possibly TRBD1 or TRBD2 (6 bases each). The CDR3 has 16 amino acids. Germline V gene sequence: CDR1 SGHDT, CDR2 YYEEEE. V lost 4 bases and J 9 bases, leaving 23 bases between the germline ends. The CDR3 region is CASSPLLAGVGGEQFF. The DNA of the CDR3 is TGTGCCAGCAGCCCCCTACTAGCAGGGGTGGGGGGTGAGCAGTTCTTC.

The chain's CDR3 is CASSWTSGSLNEQYF. The CDR3 nucleotides are TGTGCCAGCAGCTGGACTAGCGGGAGTCTTAACGAGCAGTACTTC. The chain links TRBV7-9 to TRBJ2-7; 13 bases map to TRBD2. The germline gives CDR1 SEHNR, CDR2 FQNEAQ (reference sequence). The CDR3 has 15 amino acids. V shed 4 bases, J shed 5 bases, and the junction held 5 bases outside the gene matches. Based on the CDR3 plus reference TRBV7-9 and TRBJ2-7, the full variable domain is DTGVSQNPRHKITKRGQNVTFRCDPISEHNRLYWYRQTLGQGPEFLTYFQNEAQLEKSRLLSDRFSAERPKGSFSTLEIQRTEQGDSAMYLCASSWTSGSLNEQYFGPGTRLTVT.

V and J are TRBV14 and TRBJ2-7; TRBD1 aligns across 7 bases. The CDR3 runs to 16 residues. CDR1 is SGHDN, CDR2 FVKESK, per germline. J lost 7 bases, V lost 4 bases, and 16 bases had no gene match. Here the CDR3 reads CASSLQWGTARLEQYF. CDR3 DNA sequence: TGTGCCAGCAGCCTGCAGTGGGGGACAGCCAGGCTTGAGCAGTACTTC.

This rearrangement joins TRBV15 to TRBJ2-2; 8 bases are shared with TRBD2. Germline assignment: CDR1 LNHNV and CDR2 YYDKDF (reference sequence). The V gene end was trimmed by 0 bases and the J gene end by 3 bases; junction bases not matched to a gene: 3. This CDR3 has 16 residues. CDR3 sequence: CATSRDASGYTGELFF. The CDR3 DNA reads TGTGCCACCAGCAGAGACGCTAGCGGGTACACCGGGGAGCTGTTTTTT.

This clonotype was counted between two and nine times. The chain employs TRBV4-1 and TRBJ2-5; a weak D match, TRBD2 (6 bases). With 3 bases removed from V and 1 base from J, the gap between germline ends came to 15 bases. Germline assignment: CDR1 MGHRA and CDR2 YSYEKL. The CDR3 loop spans 16 amino acids. The CDR3 DNA sequence: TGCGCCAGCAGCCAGGGGGGACTCCCACTCCAAGAGACCCAGTACTTC. Amino acids: CASSQGGLPLQETQYF.

The V and J genes are TRBV7-9 and TRBJ2-7, with D hard to call. V dropped 8 bases and J dropped 11 bases, with 16 bases sitting between them. This CDR3 comprises 11 residues. Germline CDR1 and CDR2: SEHNR and FQNEAQ (reference sequence). CDR3 coding DNA: TGTGCCAGCCAGTCGGGCCAGAATAAGTACTTC. This gives the protein CASQSGQNKYF.

V gene TRBV27 combines with J gene TRBJ2-2; D unresolved. Germline loops: CDR1 MNHEY, CDR2 SMNVEV (reference sequence). The CDR3 consists of 12 residues. The V gene lost 5 bases and the J gene lost 6 bases, with 7 bases spanning the gap. The CDR3 here is CASSRLPGELFF. The CDR3 DNA reads TGTGCCAGCAGTCGATTACCCGGGGAGCTGTTTTTT.

This chain links TRBV20-1 with TRBJ2-3; TRBD2 matches at 8 bases. The junction had 11 bases not matched to a gene; V was cut back by 0 bases and J by 3 bases. Germline V gene sequence: CDR1 DFQATT, CDR2 SNEGSKA (reference sequence). This CDR3 contains 17 residues. The CDR3 spells CSARDWGPAGGTDTQYF. DNA for the CDR3: TGCAGTGCTAGAGATTGGGGTCCGGCGGGAGGAACAGATACGCAGTATTTT.

This clonotype was picked up a small number of times. The gene calls are TRBV21-1 and TRBJ1-6; no check of the table's D call, TRBD1, against the DNA was made. TRBV21-1 is a pseudogene. The CDR3 is 15 amino acids. The DNA for the CDR3 is TGTGCCAGCACCCCGGACAGTCGTCAGGATTCACCCCTCCACTTT. Amino acids: CASTPDSRQDSPLHF.

V usage is TRBV18 and J usage is TRBJ1-1; 7 bases match TRBD1. Germline V CDR1 and CDR2: KGHSH, LQKENI. After removal of 3 bases from V and 5 bases from J, the junction contained 6 bases not matched to a gene. The CDR3 totals 14 residues. CDR3 sequence (DNA): TGTGCCAGCTCACCTACAGGGGCGAATACTGAAGCTTTCTTT. Encoded protein: CASSPTGANTEAFF.

This chain links TRBV10-3 with TRBJ1-5; D is uncertain. The V and J ends lost 1 base and 3 bases respectively, with 7 bases between them. There are 14 residues in the CDR3. The germline gives CDR1 ENHRY, CDR2 SYGVKD. Here the CDR3 reads CAISELEINQPQHF. The CDR3 DNA follows: TGTGCCATCAGTGAGTTGGAAATCAATCAGCCCCAGCATTTT.

This clonotype was picked up a small number of times. The rearrangement uses TRBV5-5 and TRBJ2-4; 7 bases are shared with TRBD1. V was clipped by 4 bases and J by 0 bases; unmatched bases: 10. Looked up from germline, CDR1 is SGHKS and CDR2 is YYEKEE (reference sequence). The CDR3 length is 17 residues. The chain's CDR3 is CASSPTGPWGAKNIQYF. The CDR3, as DNA: TGTGCCAGCAGCCCGACAGGGCCCTGGGGAGCCAAAAACATTCAGTACTTC.